What follows are 27 T cell receptor beta chains derived from one specimen sequenced in a study of control samples from healthy donors and cancer patients (dated by TCRdb to 2019 to 2021). Library preparation employed the immunoSEQ multiplex PCR assay. The table comes from immuneACCESS by way of TCRdb, which keeps in-frame sequences with V and J called. Part of the clones is missing from these tables; in studies checked, under half for an unresolved V gene and the rest for unknown reasons. The sample table lists about 120,000 clones, roughly 90% of them with a count of one. In total, the top ten clones hold around 1.8% of the sample. Input material: blood. The receptors originated from a man aged 18-30 years in good health.

V gene TRBV2 combines with J gene TRBJ2-1; 10 bases are a match to TRBD1. After removal of 4 bases from V and 1 base from J, the junction contained 4 bases not matched to a gene. The germline gives CDR1 SNHLY, CDR2 FYNNEI. The CDR3 spans 16 residues. The CDR3 nucleotides read TGTGCCAGCAGTGGCGACAGGGGGCGGTCCTACAATGAGCAGTTCTTC. It is translated as CASSGDRGRSYNEQFF.

V and J are TRBV24-1 and TRBJ1-1; D is possibly TRBD1 (5 bases). The CDR3 extends over 14 amino acids. CDR1 KGHDR and CDR2 SFDVKD come from the germline V gene. Deletions cut 7 bases from V and 1 base from J, with 12 bases between. The CDR3: CATRGTGRNTEAFF. The CDR3 DNA is TGTGCCACCAGGGGGACGGGCAGGAACACTGAAGCTTTCTTT.

The J gene is TRBJ2-1, the V gene TRBV21-1. TRBV21-1 is deemed a pseudogene. This CDR3 is built from 16 residues. Written as DNA, the CDR3 is TGTGCCAGCAGCAAAGGATGGTTCGGACCCCGCTGGAAGCAGTTCTTC. It translates to CASSKGWFGPRWKQFF.

The chain uses TRBV18 and TRBJ1-1; no clear D. The V end lost 6 bases, the J end lost 2 bases, and 10 bases lay between the germline ends. The germline gives CDR1 KGHSH, CDR2 LQKENI. This CDR3 contains 13 residues. The CDR3 DNA is TGTGCCAGCTCCCAACGGGAAAACACTGAAGCTTTCTTT. Protein: CASSQRENTEAFF. Variable domain in full (rest from reference TRBV18 and TRBJ1-1): NAGVMQNPRHLVRRRGQEARLRCSPMKGHSHVYWYRQLPEEGLKFMVYLQKENIIDESGMPKERFSAEFPKEGPSILRIQQVVRGDSAAYFCASSQRENTEAFFGQGTRLTVV.

This chain's CDR3 is CASSFRVEETQYF. The CDR3 region has the DNA TGTGCCAGCAGCTTCCGAGTAGAAGAGACCCAGTACTTC. This rearrangement joins TRBV13 to TRBJ2-5; D gene uncertain. Germline V gives CDR1 PRHDT, CDR2 FYEKMQ (reference sequence). V was shortened by 3 bases and J by 3 bases, with 8 bases between the two germline ends. This CDR3 contains 13 residues.

V and J are TRBV24-1 and TRBJ2-1; 7 nucleotides align to TRBD2. V trimming: 4 bases; J trimming: 7 bases; junction bases outside the gene matches: 9. Germline CDR1 is KGHDR and CDR2 is SFDVKD. This CDR3 spans 15 amino acids. This chain's CDR3 is CATSDSGTKGNEQFF. CDR3 DNA: TGTGCCACCAGTGACTCCGGGACTAAGGGTAATGAGCAGTTCTTC.

J is TRBJ2-7 and V is TRBV9; D tentatively reads TRBD1 or TRBD2 (6 bases each). Germline V lookup: CDR1 SGDLS, CDR2 YYNGEE. The CDR3 consists of 13 residues. Trimming took 3 bases from V and 3 from J, leaving 10 bases between them. CDR3 loop: CASSGGAGYEQYF. DNA for the CDR3: TGTGCCAGCAGCGGGGGGGCCGGCTACGAGCAGTACTTC.

The rearrangement uses TRBV18 and TRBJ2-5, with a weak D call TRBD2 (5 bases). Germline V gene sequence: CDR1 KGHSH, CDR2 LQKENI. CDR3 length: 14 residues. V lost 2 bases and J lost 5, with 12 bases in between. CDR3 in amino acids: CASSPSSGWETQYF. CDR3 DNA sequence: TGTGCCAGCTCACCATCCTCGGGGTGGGAGACCCAGTACTTC.

V and J are TRBV6-5 and TRBJ1-1; D uncertain. This CDR3 is built from 13 residues. Trimming removed 3 bases at V and 0 bases at J, with 5 bases between. Germline-derived CDR1 and CDR2 are MNHEY and SVGAGI. The CDR3 nucleotides are TGTGCCAGCAGTTATATGGTGAACACTGAAGCTTTCTTT. Its translation: CASSYMVNTEAFF.

This chain uses TRBV12-3 or TRBV12-4 with TRBJ2-7; no clear D. This CDR3 comprises 13 residues. Trimming pared 6 bases from V and 3 bases from J, leaving 12 bases between. The CDR3 DNA follows: TGTGCCAGCAGCCCACAAGGTTTCTACGAGCAGTACTTC. Its translation is CASSPQGFYEQYF.

The chain couples TRBV6-1 to TRBJ1-2; D not certain. There are 13 residues in the CDR3. V lost 3 bases to trimming and J lost 7 bases, with 12 bases between them. The germline CDR1 and CDR2 sequences are MNHNS and SASEGT. CDR3 region: CASSDETPLGYTF. The CDR3 DNA is TGTGCCAGCAGTGATGAGACCCCTCTTGGCTACACCTTC.

The chain carries TRBV23-1 and TRBJ1-1; 12 positions agree with TRBD1. TRBV23-1 is noted as an ORF with a role that remains uncertain. V gave up 7 bases and J gave up 3 bases; unmatched junction bases: 15. The CDR3 is 18 amino acids. This CDR3 reads CASTLPRRDRGRDTEAFF. The CDR3 coding sequence is TGCGCCAGCACCCTTCCCCGCCGGGACAGGGGGCGCGACACTGAAGCTTTCTTT.

This chain links TRBV12-3 or TRBV12-4 with TRBJ2-1, with 9 positions matching TRBD2. The J segment lost 3 bases and the V segment lost 6 bases, leaving 0 bases of the junction unmatched. This CDR3 region has 13 residues. CDR3 nucleotide sequence: TGTGCCAGCAGGACTAGCGGCTACAATGAGCAGTTCTTC. Protein: CASRTSGYNEQFF.

The chain employs TRBV30 and TRBJ1-1; possible D gene TRBD1, 5 bases. With 0 bases removed from V and 10 bases from J, the gap between germline ends came to 12 bases. Germline V gene sequence: CDR1 GTSNPN, CDR2 SVGIG (reference sequence). CDR3 length: 12 residues. CDR3 amino acids: CAWSVGGGLAFF. The CDR3 DNA reads as TGTGCCTGGAGTGTCGGCGGGGGGTTAGCTTTCTTT.

The chain couples TRBV28 to TRBJ1-1, with D maybe TRBD1 (5 bases). Deletions cut 5 bases from V and 5 bases from J, with 12 bases between. The CDR3 runs to 13 residues. Germline assignment: CDR1 MDHEN and CDR2 SYDVKM. This chain's CDR3 is CASSPGQGTEAFF. Written as DNA, the CDR3 is TGTGCCAGCAGTCCCGGACAAGGTACTGAAGCTTTCTTT.

The chain joins TRBV7-2 to TRBJ2-2, with a tentative D call TRBD2 (6 bases). V was cut by 6 bases and J by 5 bases, with 25 bases left in between. Germline values: CDR1 SGHTA, CDR2 FQGNSA. There are 18 residues in the CDR3. The CDR3 is CASSSTGRYSGRTGELFF. The CDR3 DNA follows: TGTGCCAGCAGTTCGACCGGGCGGTATAGTGGGAGGACCGGGGAGCTGTTTTTT. The variable domain in full, completed from reference TRBV7-2 and TRBJ2-2, reads GAGVSQSPSNKVTEKGKDVELRCDPISGHTALYWYRQSLGQGLEFLIYFQGNSAPDKSGLPSDRFSAERTGGSVSTLTIQRTQQEDSAVYLCASSSTGRYSGRTGELFFGEGSRLTVL.

This rearrangement joins TRBV10-1 to TRBJ2-3; 13 positions agree with TRBD2. Germline V lookup: CDR1 WNHNN, CDR2 SYGVQD (reference sequence). The V and J ends lost 6 bases and 2 bases, in that order; junction bases with no gene match: 2. This CDR3 region has 15 residues. CDR3 sequence (DNA): TGCGCCAGCAGCGGACTAGCGGGAGACACAGATACGCAGTATTTT. This codes for CASSGLAGDTDTQYF.

The rearrangement joins TRBV28 to TRBJ1-2, with no clear D. Trimming left V 2 bases short and J 4 bases short, with 8 bases between. The CDR3 runs to 13 residues. In germline, CDR1 is MDHEN, CDR2 SYDVKM. As DNA, the CDR3 is TGTGCCAGCAGTTTAGGTTGGATCTATGGCTACACCTTC. Translating it yields CASSLGWIYGYTF.

This clone was detected once. V gene TRBV5-1 combines with J gene TRBJ1-4; 9 nucleotides match TRBD1. After removal of 4 bases from V and 4 bases from J, the junction contained 5 bases not matched to a gene. The CDR3 spans 15 residues. Germline V lookup: CDR1 SGHRS, CDR2 YFSETQ. CDR3 sequence reads: CASSSTGQGNEKLFF. In DNA form, the CDR3 reads TGCGCCAGCAGCAGTACGGGACAGGGTAATGAAAAACTGTTTTTT.

This rearrangement joins TRBV30 to TRBJ1-2; TRBD1 agrees at 7 bases. The CDR3 is made up of 14 amino acids. After removal of 4 bases from V and 3 bases from J, the junction contained 8 bases not matched to a gene. Germline V gives CDR1 GTSNPN, CDR2 SVGIG (reference sequence). The CDR3 here is CAWKWTGEYYGYTF. The DNA for the CDR3 is TGTGCCTGGAAATGGACAGGTGAATACTATGGCTACACCTTC.

This sequence joins TRBV9 and TRBJ1-2; no clear D gene. This CDR3 is built from 12 residues. Trimming shortened V by 0 bases and J by 4 bases, and 4 bases separated the two germline ends. Germline loops: CDR1 SGDLS, CDR2 YYNGEE. CDR3 sequence reads: CASSVGSYGYTF. CDR3 nucleotides: TGTGCCAGCAGCGTAGGCAGCTATGGCTACACCTTC.

This chain links TRBV7-3 with TRBJ2-2, with 11 bases identical to TRBD2. V was clipped by 2 bases and J by 0 bases; unmatched bases: 8. The CDR3 spans 19 residues. CDR1 SGHTA and CDR2 FQGTGA come from the germline V gene. This CDR3 reads CASSLLAGGIIANTGELFF. CDR3 coding DNA: TGTGCCAGCAGCTTATTAGCGGGAGGGATCATCGCGAACACCGGGGAGCTGTTTTTT.

This clone appeared a few times. The chain employs TRBV5-5 and TRBJ1-2; 8 bases align to TRBD1. Unmatched junction bases numbered 3, after V lost 0 bases and J lost 5 bases. The CDR3 has 14 residues. CDR1 and CDR2 (germline): SGHKS, YYEKEE (reference sequence). CDR3 sequence reads: CASSLGTGHYGYTF. The CDR3 bases are TGTGCCAGCAGCTTGGGGACAGGGCATTATGGCTACACCTTC.

The chain employs TRBV7-2 and TRBJ2-6; D remains unclear. Germline-derived CDR1 and CDR2 are SGHTA and FQGNSA. The germline V and J ends were trimmed by 5 bases and 0 bases, with 8 bases remaining between them. CDR3 length equals 15 residues. CDR3 bases: TGTGCCAGCAGCCCAAGGCTCTCTGGGGCCAACGTCCTGACTTTC. As protein: CASSPRLSGANVLTF.

To note about this clone: In the same sample, other DNA sequences code for this CDR3. The chain combines TRBV24-1 with TRBJ1-5; D remains unclear. Germline CDR1 KGHDR, CDR2 SFDVKD. Deletions cut 4 bases from V and 10 bases from J, with 16 bases between. The CDR3 contains 14 residues. CDR3 protein: CATSESGREGPQHF. DNA for the CDR3: TGTGCCACCAGTGAATCCGGCCGGGAAGGACCCCAGCATTTT.

The chain recombines TRBV19 with TRBJ1-2; 7 bases map to TRBD1. CDR3 size: 15 residues. Trimming took 3 bases from V and 4 from J; bases not matched to a gene: 8. The germline V gene has CDR1 LNHDA and CDR2 SQIVND (reference sequence). CDR3 loop: CASSIFSRDSYGYTF. CDR3 DNA sequence: TGTGCCAGTAGTATTTTTTCCAGGGACAGCTATGGCTACACCTTC. The complete variable domain, with remaining parts taken from reference TRBV19 and TRBJ1-2, reads DGGITQSPKYLFRKEGQNVTLSCEQNLNHDAMYWYRQDPGQGLRLIYYSQIVNDFQKGDIAEGYSVSREKKESFPLTVTSAQKNPTAFYLCASSIFSRDSYGYTFGSGTRLTVV.

V usage is TRBV7-3 and J usage is TRBJ2-1; D is possibly TRBD2 (6 bases). Germline V CDR1 and CDR2: SGHTA, FQGTGA. This CDR3 is 15 amino acids long. The V end lost 4 bases, the J end lost 0 bases, and 10 bases lay between the germline ends. As DNA, the CDR3 is TGTGCCAGCAGCTGGGGGGTCGGCTCCTACAATGAGCAGTTCTTC. Its translation is CASSWGVGSYNEQFF.